This TCR beta chain emerged from a study of T-cell reconstitution after alpha-beta-depleted transplantation in children. Points from the study as a whole: There were reportedly several hundred expanded graft clones from which alpha-beta T cells came about two months after transplant. By one year post-transplant, T-cell counts and diversity largely arose from T cells that were newly produced. Diversity of TCRbeta at day 60 was high in some patients, arising from surviving recipient T cells and thymic progenitors.

TCRbeta library construction was performed incorporating unique molecular identifiers. TCRdb re-derived calls from the PCR reads in MiXCR, one entry per CDR3 protein. The sample carries around 72,000 distinct CDR3 sequences, roughly 4.4% recorded once. Trimming stripped 3 bases from V and 3 bases from J, with 18 bases between. The CDR3 has 17 amino acids. This clonotype showed up many times. Its antigen is not known. The TCR comes from a boy younger than two who had a stem cell transplant for acute myeloid leukemia, so the T cells may come from the graft donor. The V gene is TRBV12-3 or TRBV12-4, the J gene TRBJ2-1; maybe TRBD2 (5 bases). The starting material was PBMCs, mostly from graft donor cells, obtained 180 days after TCRalphabeta/CD19-depleted stem cell transplant. DNA of the CDR3: TGTGCCAGCAGTTTGACGGGAATGGGCAGGAGCTACAATGAGCAGTTCTTC. It translates to CASSLTGMGRSYNEQFF.